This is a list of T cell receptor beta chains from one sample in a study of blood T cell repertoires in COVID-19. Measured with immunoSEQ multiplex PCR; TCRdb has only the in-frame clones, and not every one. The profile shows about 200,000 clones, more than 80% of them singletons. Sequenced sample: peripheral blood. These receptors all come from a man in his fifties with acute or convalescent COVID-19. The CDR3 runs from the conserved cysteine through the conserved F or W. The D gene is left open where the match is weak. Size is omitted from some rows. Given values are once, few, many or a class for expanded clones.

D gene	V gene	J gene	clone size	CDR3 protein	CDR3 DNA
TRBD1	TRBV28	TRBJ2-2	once	CASSSGQGARTGELFF	TGTGCCAGCAGCAGCGGACAGGGGGCGAGGACCGGGGAGCTGTTTTTT
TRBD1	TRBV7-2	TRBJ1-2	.	CASSLRSAGGSYGYTF	TGTGCCAGCAGCTTAAGGTCTGCAGGGGGATCCTATGGCTACACCTTC
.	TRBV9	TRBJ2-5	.	CASSGGSTQETQYF	TGTGCCAGCAGCGGAGGATCCACCCAAGAGACCCAGTACTTC
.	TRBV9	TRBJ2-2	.	CASSVDNSRNTGELFF	TGTGCCAGCAGCGTAGACAATAGCCGAAACACCGGGGAGCTGTTTTTT
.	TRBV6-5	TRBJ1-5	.	CASRGVDRFNQPQHF	TGTGCCAGCAGGGGAGTCGACCGATTCAATCAGCCCCAGCATTTT
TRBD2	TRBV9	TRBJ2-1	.	CASGPGLAGYNEQFF	TGTGCCAGCGGACCGGGACTAGCGGGATACAATGAGCAGTTCTTC
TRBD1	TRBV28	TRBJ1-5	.	CASKSTGDNQPQHF	TGTGCCAGCAAATCGACAGGGGACAATCAGCCCCAGCATTTT
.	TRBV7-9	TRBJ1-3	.	CASSLVMADSGNTIYF	TGTGCCAGCAGCTTAGTCATGGCGGACTCTGGAAACACCATATATTTT
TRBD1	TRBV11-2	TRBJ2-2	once	CASSRRDSANTGELFF	TGTGCCAGCAGCCGTAGGGACAGCGCGAACACCGGGGAGCTGTTTTTT
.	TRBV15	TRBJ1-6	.	CATSRDRQNSPLHF	TGTGCCACCAGCAGAGATCGTCAGAATTCACCCCTCCACTTT
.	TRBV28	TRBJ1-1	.	CASSAPGANTEAFF	TGTGCCAGCAGTGCTCCAGGGGCGAACACTGAAGCTTTCTTT
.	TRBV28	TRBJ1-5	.	CASSSMALEAQGGNQPQHF	TGTGCCAGCAGCTCGATGGCGTTGGAGGCCCAAGGGGGTAATCAGCCCCAGCATTTT
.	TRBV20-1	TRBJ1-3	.	CSASVRGTGNTIYF	TGCAGTGCTAGTGTCAGGGGTACTGGAAACACCATATATTTT
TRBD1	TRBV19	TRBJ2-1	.	CASSGQGWNEQFF	TGTGCCAGTAGCGGACAGGGGTGGAATGAGCAGTTCTTC
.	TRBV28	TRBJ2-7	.	CASSRGRGLGEQYF	TGTGCCAGCAGCCGGGGCAGGGGCTTGGGTGAGCAGTACTTC
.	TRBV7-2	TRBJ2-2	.	CASSLAGAYTGELFF	TGTGCCAGCAGCTTAGCTGGGGCGTACACCGGGGAGCTGTTTTTT
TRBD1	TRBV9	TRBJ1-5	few	CASSFSDRANQPQHF	TGTGCCAGCAGCTTCAGCGACAGGGCGAATCAGCCCCAGCATTTT
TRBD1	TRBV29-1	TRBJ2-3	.	CSVATPQGAGDTQYF	TGCAGCGTAGCAACCCCACAGGGGGCAGGAGATACGCAGTATTTT
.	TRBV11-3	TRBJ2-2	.	CASSLSGLSTGELFF	TGTGCCAGCAGCTTGAGTGGTTTAAGCACCGGGGAGCTGTTTTTT
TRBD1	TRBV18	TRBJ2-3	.	CASSYRDRVADTQYF	TGTGCCAGCTCGTACCGGGACAGGGTGGCAGATACGCAGTATTTT
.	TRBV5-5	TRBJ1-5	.	CASSPRPSDQPQHF	TGTGCCAGCAGCCCACGACCAAGCGATCAGCCCCAGCATTTT
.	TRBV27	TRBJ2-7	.	CASNPSGGEQYF	TGTGCCAGTAATCCTTCCGGAGGCGAGCAGTACTTC
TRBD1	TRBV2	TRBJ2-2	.	CASSEGQTTGELFF	TGTGCCAGCAGCGAGGGACAGACCACCGGGGAGCTGTTTTTT
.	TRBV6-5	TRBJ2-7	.	CASSLGLAYSEQYF	TGTGCCAGCTCCTTGGGCCTAGCGTATTCCGAGCAGTACTTC
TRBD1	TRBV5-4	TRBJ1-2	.	CASSLWGTGGYGYTF	TGTGCCAGCAGCTTGTGGGGGACAGGGGGCTATGGCTACACCTTC
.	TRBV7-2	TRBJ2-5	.	CASDNRETQYF	TGTGCCAGCGACAATCGGGAGACCCAGTACTTC
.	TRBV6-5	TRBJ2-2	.	CASSYVGALNTGELFF	TGTGCCAGCAGCTACGTAGGGGCCCTGAACACCGGGGAGCTGTTTTTT
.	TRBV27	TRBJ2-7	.	CACRNLGGSYEQYF	TGTGCCTGCCGAAACCTAGGAGGTTCCTACGAGCAGTACTTC